Each of the 28 T cell receptor beta chains below was sequenced from the same sample in a study of shared clonotypes between healthy human individuals. TCRdb's table, derived via immunoSEQ multiplex PCR, lists solely in-frame clones and lacks some. The table shows 500,000 to 700,000 clones, with around 96% occurring only once. Naive-designated CD8 cells lacked CD45RO, were positively enriched for CCR7, and omitted terminally differentiated effector memory CD45RA+ cells. Sequenced input: naive CD8+ T cells sorted from blood. All receptors come from a woman in her thirties in good health.

The chain couples TRBV19 to TRBJ2-7, with 7 bases aligning to TRBD2. The germline V gene encodes CDR1 LNHDA and CDR2 SQIVND (reference sequence). V was clipped by 2 bases and J by 7 bases; unmatched bases: 11. The CDR3 length is 15 residues. Here the CDR3 reads CASSISGTRLGEQYF. In nucleotides, the CDR3 is TGTGCCAGTAGTATAAGCGGGACCCGTTTGGGGGAGCAGTACTTC. The complete variable domain, with remaining parts taken from reference TRBV19 and TRBJ2-7, reads DGGITQSPKYLFRKEGQNVTLSCEQNLNHDAMYWYRQDPGQGLRLIYYSQIVNDFQKGDIAEGYSVSREKKESFPLTVTSAQKNPTAFYLCASSISGTRLGEQYFGPGTRLTVT.

The rearrangement links TRBV10-3 to TRBJ2-3; D might be TRBD2 (5 bases). The ends were cut back, 0 bases at V and 5 bases at J, with 9 bases in the middle. There are 14 residues in the CDR3. The germline V gene has CDR1 ENHRY and CDR2 SYGVKD. This chain's CDR3 is CAISESSVGDTQYF. The CDR3 nucleotides are TGTGCCATCAGTGAGTCTAGCGTGGGAGATACGCAGTATTTT.

This chain uses TRBV21-1 with TRBJ2-1; TRBD2, the table's D call, was not compared with the DNA. TRBV21-1 is listed as a pseudogene. This CDR3 has 17 amino acids. CDR3 region: CASSKALRTPGYNEQFF. The CDR3 DNA reads TGTGCCAGCAGCAAAGCGCTCAGGACCCCGGGGTACAATGAGCAGTTCTTC.

V and J are TRBV6-5 and TRBJ2-7; TRBD1 aligns across 7 bases. CDR1 and CDR2 from the germline V gene are MNHEY and SVGAGI. The junction had 11 bases not matched to a gene; V was cut back by 8 bases and J by 4 bases. This CDR3 comprises 14 residues. CDR3 region: CASERQGRVYEQYF. CDR3 coding DNA: TGTGCCAGCGAGAGACAGGGAAGAGTTTACGAGCAGTACTTC.

The table lists this clone with a count of one. The V gene is TRBV27, the J gene TRBJ2-7; D is ambiguous. Trimming left V 5 bases short and J 4 bases short, with 12 bases between. Germline CDR1 MNHEY, CDR2 SMNVEV (reference sequence). This CDR3 has 13 amino acids. CDR3 bases: TGTGCCAGCAGTAGGACGGCCCGATACGAGCAGTACTTC. It codes for CASSRTARYEQYF.

V usage is TRBV27 and J usage is TRBJ2-5; D may correspond to TRBD1 or TRBD2 (6 bases each). Germline V gives CDR1 MNHEY, CDR2 SMNVEV (reference sequence). The V end lost 3 bases, the J end lost 5 bases, and 16 bases lay between the germline ends. The CDR3 loop spans 15 amino acids. The CDR3: CASSFYWGAGETQYF. The DNA of the CDR3 is TGTGCCAGCAGTTTCTACTGGGGGGCTGGGGAGACCCAGTACTTC.

V and J are TRBV11-2 and TRBJ2-7; D might be TRBD1 or TRBD2, each matching 5 bases. In germline, CDR1 is SGHAT, CDR2 FQNNGV. The CDR3 loop spans 15 amino acids. Trimming left V 7 bases short and J 2 bases short, with 18 bases between. This CDR3 reads CASTTMGETPYEQYF. CDR3 sequence (DNA): TGTGCCAGCACCACCATGGGGGAAACTCCCTACGAGCAGTACTTC.

The chain joins TRBV27 to TRBJ2-5; D possibly corresponds to TRBD1 (5 bases). The CDR3 is 17 amino acids. V lost 5 bases and J 7 bases, leaving 26 bases between the germline ends. Germline lookup yields CDR1 MNHEY and CDR2 SMNVEV (reference sequence). CDR3 nucleotides: TGTGCCAGCAGTCCGCAGGGCAGGACATTCGTTAGTTGGACCCAGTACTTC. It specifies CASSPQGRTFVSWTQYF.

The chain employs TRBV5-5 and TRBJ2-5, with D unclear. V dropped 4 bases and J dropped 0 bases, with 10 bases sitting between them. Germline V gene lookup returns CDR1 SGHKS and CDR2 YYEKEE (reference sequence). CDR3 length: 14 amino acids. The CDR3 sequence: CASSAGRNQETQYF. DNA of the CDR3: TGTGCCAGCAGCGCCGGCCGAAACCAAGAGACCCAGTACTTC.

This rearrangement joins TRBV7-9 to TRBJ1-5; 8 positions match TRBD1. V shed 0 bases, J shed 7 bases, and the junction held 11 bases outside the gene matches. Germline V gene sequence: CDR1 SEHNR, CDR2 FQNEAQ (reference sequence). This CDR3 region has 17 residues. The CDR3 loop reads CASSLAGGDRGKQPQHF. The CDR3 DNA reads TGTGCCAGCAGCTTAGCGGGCGGTGACAGGGGAAAGCAGCCCCAGCATTTT.

The chain employs TRBV4-1 and TRBJ2-3; the match to TRBD2 covers 8 bases. With 1 base clipped from V and 2 bases from J, the junction kept 8 bases outside the gene matches. The length of the CDR3 is 17 residues. From germline, CDR1 is MGHRA and CDR2 YSYEKL. This CDR3 is CASSQGEVAGLTDTQYF. The CDR3 DNA reads TGCGCCAGCAGCCAAGGGGAGGTAGCGGGACTCACAGATACGCAGTATTTT.

Written as DNA, the CDR3 is TGTGCCAGCACCGGGACAGGGGAACCCTACGAGCAGTACTTC. This translates into CASTGTGEPYEQYF. The chain has TRBV6-6 and TRBJ2-7, with TRBD1 identical over 10 bases. This CDR3 region has 14 residues. V lost 7 bases to trimming and J lost 2 bases; unmatched junction nucleotides: 5. The V gene's germline CDR1 is MNHNY and CDR2 SVGAGI (reference sequence).

The CDR3 sequence: CASSLLGSSTGELFF. In DNA form, the CDR3 reads TGTGCCAGCAGCTTACTGGGCTCGAGCACCGGGGAGCTGTTTTTT. The rearrangement uses TRBV7-6 and TRBJ2-2; D not certain. V dropped 2 bases and J dropped 4 bases, with 11 bases sitting between them. CDR1 SGHVS and CDR2 FNYEAQ come from the germline V gene. The CDR3 has 15 amino acids.

V usage is TRBV28 and J usage is TRBJ2-7; D may be TRBD2 (7 bases). Germline assignment: CDR1 MDHEN and CDR2 SYDVKM. CDR3 size: 16 residues. Trimming removed 6 bases at V and 3 bases at J, with 21 bases between. The CDR3 DNA reads as TGTGCCAGCAGCCCCTTGTGGGGGCGGGAGATCTACGAGCAGTACTTC. Protein product: CASSPLWGREIYEQYF.

This clone was observed once. At the DNA level, this CDR3 is encoded by other sequences in the same sample as well. The chain couples TRBV19 to TRBJ1-1; D remains ambiguous. Between the trimmed V and J ends, which lost 5 bases and 2 bases, there was a span of 6 bases. This CDR3 has 12 amino acids. The germline V gene has CDR1 LNHDA and CDR2 SQIVND (reference sequence). This chain's CDR3 is CASSHRNTEAFF. CDR3 sequence (DNA): TGTGCCAGTAGTCACCGAAACACTGAAGCTTTCTTT.

The chain recombines TRBV28 with TRBJ2-7; TRBD2 matches 12 bases. The CDR3 has 16 amino acids. V lost 3 bases and J lost 3; bases outside the gene matches: 6. The germline V gene encodes CDR1 MDHEN and CDR2 SYDVKM. The CDR3 sequence is CASSFRTSGAHYEQYF. The CDR3 DNA follows: TGTGCCAGCAGTTTCAGGACTAGCGGGGCGCACTACGAGCAGTACTTC.

V is TRBV4-2 and J is TRBJ1-6; D is perhaps TRBD1 (5 bases). Germline V gives CDR1 LGHNA, CDR2 YNFKEQ. V lost 2 bases to trimming and J lost 11 bases, with 22 bases between them. The CDR3 has 17 amino acids. The CDR3 DNA follows: TGTGCCAGCAGCCAACCTCGGGGGGGGTCAAAACCTCCACCCCTCCACTTT. It encodes CASSQPRGGSKPPPLHF.

The count of this clone is one. In the same sample, other DNA sequences code for this CDR3. This chain joins TRBV19 and TRBJ1-5; the D is unclear. The CDR3 runs 15 residues. Germline V lookup: CDR1 LNHDA, CDR2 SQIVND (reference sequence). V gave up 3 bases and J gave up 0 bases, with 9 bases separating them. CDR3 nucleotides: TGTGCCAGTAGTATTGGCAGATATAGCAATCAGCCCCAGCATTTT. It codes for CASSIGRYSNQPQHF.

This chain joins TRBV10-3 and TRBJ1-1; perhaps TRBD1 as D (5 bases). Germline loops: CDR1 ENHRY, CDR2 SYGVKD. The CDR3 is 13 residues long. V was cut by 3 bases and J by 2 bases, with 7 bases left in between. The CDR3 is CAISEDRNTEAFF. The CDR3 region has the DNA TGTGCCATCAGTGAAGACAGAAACACTGAAGCTTTCTTT.

The rearrangement links TRBV15 to TRBJ2-2; D gene ambiguous. The CDR3 sequence is 14 residues long. Trimming took 3 bases from V and 2 from J, leaving 7 bases between them. CDR1 LNHNV and CDR2 YYDKDF come from the germline V gene (reference sequence). CDR3 nucleotides: TGTGCCACCAGCAGGTCCCCTAACACCGGGGAGCTGTTTTTT. Protein sequence: CATSRSPNTGELFF.

V and J are TRBV5-6 and TRBJ2-5; D remains unclear. TRBJ2-7 explains the end of the DNA better; the J call may be wrong. The germline V gene has CDR1 SGHDT and CDR2 YYEEEE. The CDR3 covers 14 residues. The CDR3: CASSFGGGSYEQYF. The CDR3 nucleotides read TGTGCCAGCAGCTTTGGCGGCGGATCCTACGAGCAGTACTTC.

The chain carries TRBV28 and TRBJ2-7, with a weak D call TRBD2 (5 bases). Germline CDR1 reads MDHEN; CDR2 reads SYDVKM. The CDR3 totals 13 residues. V dropped 2 bases and J dropped 5 bases, with 10 bases sitting between them. The CDR3 sequence: CASSLGASNEQYF. For the CDR3, the DNA is TGTGCCAGCAGTTTAGGAGCTAGCAACGAGCAGTACTTC.

The chain employs TRBV15 and TRBJ2-7; a weak D match, TRBD2 (6 bases). CDR3 length: 16 residues. V was trimmed by 4 bases and J by 0 bases, leaving 16 bases between them. CDR1 is LNHNV and CDR2 is YYDKDF in the germline V gene (reference sequence). CDR3 residues: CATSTRAGFSSYEQYF. Written as DNA, the CDR3 is TGTGCCACCAGCACCCGGGCGGGATTCAGCTCCTACGAGCAGTACTTC.

This clone was seen only once. This chain connects TRBV7-9 to TRBJ1-2; D is possibly TRBD1 (5 bases). V was shortened by 4 bases and J by 4 bases, with 10 bases between the two germline ends. The CDR3 has 13 amino acids. Germline V lookup: CDR1 SEHNR, CDR2 FQNEAQ (reference sequence). CDR3 loop: CASSSGAFYGYTF. The CDR3 DNA reads as TGTGCCAGCAGCTCCGGGGCCTTCTATGGCTACACCTTC.

The genes are TRBV5-6 and TRBJ2-7; D gene unclear. Germline assignment: CDR1 SGHDT and CDR2 YYEEEE. The CDR3 is 15 amino acids. V lost 0 bases to trimming and J lost 0 bases, with 10 bases between them. Here the CDR3 reads CASSLEGSSSYEQYF. In nucleotides, the CDR3 is TGTGCCAGCAGCTTGGAAGGCTCCTCCTCCTACGAGCAGTACTTC.

The chain is built from TRBV5-4 and TRBJ2-1, with 8 positions matching TRBD1. CDR3 length equals 15 residues. CDR1 is SGHNT and CDR2 is YYREEE in the germline V gene (reference sequence). The V and J ends lost 1 base and 1 base, in that order; junction bases with no gene match: 1. This CDR3 is CASSLTGGSYNEQFF. CDR3 nucleotide sequence: TGTGCCAGCAGCTTGACAGGGGGGTCCTACAATGAGCAGTTCTTC.

This clone came up once. The chain joins TRBV14 to TRBJ1-1; perhaps TRBD1 as D (5 bases). This CDR3 has 14 amino acids. Germline V gives CDR1 SGHDN, CDR2 FVKESK. Trimming cost V 4 bases and J 6 bases, with 15 bases left between them. The CDR3 bases are TGTGCCAGCAGCCCGGGACGGCAATTGGCTGAAGCTTTCTTT. Translating it yields CASSPGRQLAEAFF.

The CDR3 is CASSQEGGRAAGSSYEQYF. In DNA form, the CDR3 reads TGCGCCAGCAGCCAAGAAGGCGGTCGGGCAGCGGGTAGCTCCTACGAGCAGTACTTC. The chain carries TRBV4-1 and TRBJ2-7, with a tentative D call TRBD2 (6 bases). The CDR3 extends over 19 amino acids. V gave up 0 bases and J gave up 0 bases, with 21 bases separating them. Germline loops: CDR1 MGHRA, CDR2 YSYEKL.